The rows below give T cell receptor beta chains drawn from one sample of a study of shared clonotypes between healthy human individuals. Produced via immunoSEQ multiplex PCR; TCRdb's table is partial and in-frame only. Among under 80,000 clones listed, 60% to 65% were seen once. The sequencing input was memory CD8+ T cells sorted from blood. The receptors were sampled from a man aged 25-45 years in good health. CDR3s include the opening cysteine and the closing phenylalanine or tryptophan. Expanded clones are given a class, and other clones once, few, many or no size at all.

v_gene	abundance	j_gene	len	CDR3aa
TRBV28	NA	TRBJ2-7	12	CASRSSSYEQYF
TRBV9	NA	TRBJ2-3	15	CASSFSGREADTQYF
TRBV4-1	once	TRBJ2-5	15	CASSQFRAGQETQYF
TRBV29-1	NA	TRBJ2-1	13	CSVVGTTYNEQFF
TRBV28	NA	TRBJ2-1	14	CAGRSALRGNEQFF
TRBV11-2	NA	TRBJ2-7	13	CASSLPSSYEQYF
TRBV7-9	NA	TRBJ2-1	16	CASSGLEGSSYNEQFF
TRBV5-5	NA	TRBJ2-7	15	CASSTTGFSTYEQYF
TRBV7-3	once	TRBJ2-3	16	CASSLGLAGGTDTQYF
TRBV28	NA	TRBJ1-2	13	CASQDRLDYGYTF
TRBV4-3	NA	TRBJ1-1	15	CASSQVYGMNTEAFF
TRBV10-3	NA	TRBJ2-7	14	CAISGQGLTYEQYF
TRBV7-9	NA	TRBJ2-5	15	CASSEIQGWQETQYF
TRBV7-2	NA	TRBJ2-5	13	CASSPLHWETQYF
TRBV5-5	once	TRBJ2-5	17	CASSFRTVQGWWETQYF
TRBV9	NA	TRBJ2-2	12	CASSVVAGELFF
TRBV2	few	TRBJ2-5	14	CASSDGTGIETQYF
TRBV19	NA	TRBJ2-7	16	CASSIADSSGGYEQYF
TRBV28	NA	TRBJ1-3	15	CASSPRDRRGNTIYF
TRBV27	once	TRBJ2-3	15	CASSLLAGPTDTQYF
TRBV6-5	NA	TRBJ1-5	12	CASSYDNQPQHF
TRBV7-8	once	TRBJ2-7	20	CASSLATPSSIAGGPREQYF
TRBV19	NA	TRBJ2-3	16	CASSIDRTGFRDTQYF
TRBV9	NA	TRBJ2-7	16	CASSVGGGLAEYEQYF
TRBV10-3	NA	TRBJ2-1	16	CAISESGGGLNNEQFF
TRBV14	NA	TRBJ1-2	13	CASNSIGSGGYTF
TRBV4-1	NA	TRBJ2-2	17	CASSRTRSGGPYGELFF
TRBV2	NA	TRBJ2-3	12	CASKGPEDTQYF
TRBV9	few	TRBJ1-2	15	CASSGEDRGLNGYTF
TRBV10-3	NA	TRBJ2-2	11	CAISNTGELFF
TRBV6-4	few	TRBJ2-1	15	CASSELAGAYNEQFF
TRBV6-5	NA	TRBJ2-7	15	CASSYSTSGRIEQYF
TRBV27	few	TRBJ1-1	14	CASSLLDRATEAFF
TRBV7-9	NA	TRBJ2-2	17	CASGGGTGRRTTGELFF
TRBV28	NA	TRBJ2-1	17	CASSLRTSGKVDDEQFF
TRBV6-5	many	TRBJ2-7	15	CASSYSTSGGYEQYF
TRBV5-4	NA	TRBJ2-7	15	CASSLGTTQAYEQYF
TRBV25-1	NA	TRBJ1-1	13	CASEEGADTEAFF
TRBV28	once	TRBJ2-3	18	CASSLAGTDYGRTDTQYF
TRBV6-5	NA	TRBJ2-7	13	CASRDLASYEQYF
TRBV2	NA	TRBJ2-5	14	CASSITWGQETQYF
TRBV2	NA	TRBJ2-7	12	CASKGYPYEQYF
TRBV11-3	NA	TRBJ2-3	16	CASSPGLAGASDTQYF
TRBV28	NA	TRBJ2-3	19	CASSFLGPVWRDHTDTQYF
TRBV27	few	TRBJ2-1	15	CASKLLAGGYNEQFF
TRBV6-5	many	TRBJ2-7	14	CASSPGLELGEQYF
TRBV4-2	few	TRBJ1-5	16	CASSQGLARGGQPQHF